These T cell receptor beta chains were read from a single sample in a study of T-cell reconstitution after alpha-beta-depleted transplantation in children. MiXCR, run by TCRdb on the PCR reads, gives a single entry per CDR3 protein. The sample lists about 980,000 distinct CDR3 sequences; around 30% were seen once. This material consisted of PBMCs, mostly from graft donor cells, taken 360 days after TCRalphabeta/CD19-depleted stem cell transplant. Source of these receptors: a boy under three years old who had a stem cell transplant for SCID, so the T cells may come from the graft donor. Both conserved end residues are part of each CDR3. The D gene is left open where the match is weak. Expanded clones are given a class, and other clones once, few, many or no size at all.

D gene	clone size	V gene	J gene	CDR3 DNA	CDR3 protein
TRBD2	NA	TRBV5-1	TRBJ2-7	TGCGCCAGCAGCTTGACTAGCGGGGGGCTCCAGGGCGAGCAGTACTTC	CASSLTSGGLQGEQYF
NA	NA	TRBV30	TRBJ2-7	TGTGCCTGGAGTGTACATGGGCCCATTTACGAGCAGTACTTC	CAWSVHGPIYEQYF
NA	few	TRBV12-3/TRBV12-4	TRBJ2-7	TGTGCCAGCAGTTTAGAGACCCACGAGCAGTACTTC	CASSLETHEQYF
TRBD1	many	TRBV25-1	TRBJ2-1	TGTGCCAGCAGTGAATCTTTGGGGACAGGCTACAATGAGCAGTTCTTC	CASSESLGTGYNEQFF
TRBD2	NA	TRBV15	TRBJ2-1	TGTGCCACCAGCAGGCCTGGACTAGCGGCCTACAATGAGCAGTTCTTC	CATSRPGLAAYNEQFF
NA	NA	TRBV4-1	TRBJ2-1	TGCGCCAGCAGCCAGTATTATTTAGCGGAGAACCTATACAATGAGCAGTTCTTC	CASSQYYLAENLYNEQFF
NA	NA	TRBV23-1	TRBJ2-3	TGCGCCAGCAGTCAAATCGGCTGGGGAGACCTTAGCACAGATACGCAGTATTTT	CASSQIGWGDLSTDTQYF
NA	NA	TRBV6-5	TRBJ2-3	TGTGCCAGCAGTTATGGTCGGGTCCTAGATACGCAGTATTTT	CASSYGRVLDTQYF
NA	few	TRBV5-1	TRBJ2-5	TGCGCCAGCAGCTCGGGGGATTTAGCGAAAGAGACCCAGTACTTC	CASSSGDLAKETQYF
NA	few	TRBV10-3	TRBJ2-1	TGTGCCATCAGTGAGGATCCCCTGGCGGACTACAATGAGCAGTTCTTC	CAISEDPLADYNEQFF
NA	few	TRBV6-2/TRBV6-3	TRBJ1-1	TGTGCCAGCAGTTACGGGGTAGGAGGGCCCACTGAAGCTTTCTTT	CASSYGVGGPTEAFF
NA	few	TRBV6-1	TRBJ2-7	TGTGCCAGCAGCTGGGGGGAATGGGGAGAGCAGTACTTC	CASSWGEWGEQYF
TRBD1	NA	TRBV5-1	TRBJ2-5	TGCGCCAGCAGCTATGGGACAGGGGGTCGACAAGAGACCCAGTACTTC	CASSYGTGGRQETQYF
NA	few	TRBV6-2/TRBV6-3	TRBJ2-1	TGTGCCAGCAGTCTCCTCCGGAACTACAATGAGCAGTTCTTC	CASSLLRNYNEQFF
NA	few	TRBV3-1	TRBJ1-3	TGTGCCAGCAGCCAAGCCCCGGACAGCTCTGGAAACACCATATATTTT	CASSQAPDSSGNTIYF
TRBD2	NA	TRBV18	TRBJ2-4	TGTGCCAGCTCACCAAGGACTAGCGGGGACATTCAGTACTTC	CASSPRTSGDIQYF
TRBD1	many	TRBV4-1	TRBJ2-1	TGCGCCAGCACCCAGGGGGTCGAGCAGTTCTTC	CASTQGVEQFF
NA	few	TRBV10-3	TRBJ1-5	TGTGCCACTTGTGATAGCAATCAGCCCCAGCATTTT	CATCDSNQPQHF
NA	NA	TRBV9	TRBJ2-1	TGTGCCAGCAGCGTAGGGAGACATCACTCCTACAATGAGCAGTTCTTC	CASSVGRHHSYNEQFF
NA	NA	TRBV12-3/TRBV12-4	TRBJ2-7	TGTGCCAGCACTCCCCGGGGGTCCTACGAGCAGTACTTC	CASTPRGSYEQYF
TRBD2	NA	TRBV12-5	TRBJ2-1	TGTGCTAGTGGCGACGGACTAGCGATGAACAATGAGCAGTTCTTC	CASGDGLAMNNEQFF
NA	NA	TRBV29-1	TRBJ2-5	TGCAGCGTTGTGACGTACCAAGAGACCCAGTACTTC	CSVVTYQETQYF
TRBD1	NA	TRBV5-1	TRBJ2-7	TGCGCCAGCAGGCATGGACAGGGCGCCAACGAGCAGTACTTC	CASRHGQGANEQYF
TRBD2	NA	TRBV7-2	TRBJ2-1	TGTGCCAGCAGCCCCTTAGGGGCGGGGGGACCTAATGAGCAGTTCTTC	CASSPLGAGGPNEQFF
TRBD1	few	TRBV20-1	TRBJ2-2	TGCAGTGCTGGAAGAAGCGACAGGGCCGGGGAGCTGTTTTTT	CSAGRSDRAGELFF
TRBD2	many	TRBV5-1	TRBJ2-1	TGCGCCAGCGGACTAGCGGGGGGCAATGAGCAGTTCTTC	CASGLAGGNEQFF
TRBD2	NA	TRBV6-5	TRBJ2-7	TGTGCCAGCAGTTATCCCCTAGCGGGCGCACTGGAGCAGTACTTC	CASSYPLAGALEQYF
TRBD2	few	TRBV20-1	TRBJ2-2	TGCAGTGCTAGGTTGTTGGGGGGACCTCACCCGGGGGGATACACCGGGGAGCTGTTTTTT	CSARLLGGPHPGGYTGELFF
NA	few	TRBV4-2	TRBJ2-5	TGTGCCAGCAGCCAAGGGGGGCCCGAAGAGACCCAGTACTTC	CASSQGGPEETQYF
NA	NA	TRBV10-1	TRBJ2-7	TGCGCCAGCAGTGAATTTCTGACAGGAGCCTACGAGCAGTACTTC	CASSEFLTGAYEQYF
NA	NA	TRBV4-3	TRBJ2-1	TGCGCCAGCAGCCAAGATCATAGCTGGCAGGGTGAGCAGTTCTTC	CASSQDHSWQGEQFF
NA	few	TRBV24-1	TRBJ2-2	TGTGCCACCAGTGATTTCCCGATCGGGGCTAACACCGGGGAGCTGTTTTTT	CATSDFPIGANTGELFF
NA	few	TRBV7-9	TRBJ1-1	TGTGCCAGCAGCTTAGGGTCGGCGAACACTGAAGCTTTCTTT	CASSLGSANTEAFF
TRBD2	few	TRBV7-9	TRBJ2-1	TGTGCCAGCAGCTTAGCTTATGGGGGGGATGACAATGAGCAGTTCTTC	CASSLAYGGDDNEQFF
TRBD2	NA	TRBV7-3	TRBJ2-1	TGTGCCAGCAGCTTCGCCGGGACTAGCAATGAGCAGTTCTTC	CASSFAGTSNEQFF
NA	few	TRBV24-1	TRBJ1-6	TGTGCCACCGCCTATTCACCCCTCCACTTT	CATAYSPLHF
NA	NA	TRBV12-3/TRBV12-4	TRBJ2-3	TGTGCCAGCAGTCCCCAGGGGACAAGCACAGATACGCAGTATTTT	CASSPQGTSTDTQYF
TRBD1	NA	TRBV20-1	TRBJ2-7	TGCAGTGCTACAGACGACAGGGCCGAGCAGTACTTC	CSATDDRAEQYF
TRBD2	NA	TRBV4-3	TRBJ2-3	TGCGCCAGCAGCCAATTCGTTACGGGGGGGCCGGGAGATACGCAGTATTTT	CASSQFVTGGPGDTQYF
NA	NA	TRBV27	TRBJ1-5	TGTGCCAGCAGGGAACAGTTTAGAAGCAATCAGCCCCAGCATTTT	CASREQFRSNQPQHF
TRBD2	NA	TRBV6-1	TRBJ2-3	TGTGCCACCCGGGAGGGACTAGCGGGCGGTCGGGATACGCAGTATTTT	CATREGLAGGRDTQYF
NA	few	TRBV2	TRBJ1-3	TGTGCCAGCAGTGAAGCTGGGGCAGGGAGCTTTTCTGGAAACACCATATATTTT	CASSEAGAGSFSGNTIYF
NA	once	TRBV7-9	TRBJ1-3	TGTGCCAGCAGCTTAGGGGACCCCTCTGGAAACACCATATATTTT	CASSLGDPSGNTIYF
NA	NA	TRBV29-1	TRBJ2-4	TGCAGCGCCCGACTACCTTCGTACATTCAGTACTTC	CSARLPSYIQYF
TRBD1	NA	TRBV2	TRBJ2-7	TGTGCCAGCAGTGAAAGACAGGGTAGCTACGAGCAGTACTTC	CASSERQGSYEQYF
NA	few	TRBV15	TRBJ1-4	TGTGCCACCAGCTCATACAGTACGGATGAAAAACTGTTTTTT	CATSSYSTDEKLFF
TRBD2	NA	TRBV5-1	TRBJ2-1	TGCGCCAGCAGCTTGGTTCCTTACTTTAGACTAGCGGATTCTTCATATTTCTTC	CASSLVPYFRLADSSYFF
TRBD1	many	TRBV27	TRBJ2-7	TGTGCCAGCAGTTTCGTTGGACAGGGCTTGTCTTACGAGCAGTACTTC	CASSFVGQGLSYEQYF
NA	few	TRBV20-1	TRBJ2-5	TGCAGTGCTAGGCCGAGAGCCGGGGAAGGGACCCAGTACTTC	CSARPRAGEGTQYF
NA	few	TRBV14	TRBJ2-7	TGTGCCAGCAGCCAAGTGCCGGGGTTTGGCGAGCAGTACTTC	CASSQVPGFGEQYF
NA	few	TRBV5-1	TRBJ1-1	TGCGCCAGCAGCTTGGGCGGACACCGAGCTTTCTTT	CASSLGGHRAFF